This T cell receptor (beta chain) came from a study of tumor and adjacent non-tumor tissue in lung cancer. Whole-study results and caveats: In normal lung, the top 100 clones were significantly more dominant than in tumor. TCR diversity was significantly greater in tumor than normal lung tissue.

TCRbeta libraries were built with three rounds of nested PCR, modified from ARM-PCR. TCRdb independently ran MiXCR on the multiplex PCR reads; one entry per CDR3 protein. The sample comprises approximately 120,000 distinct CDR3 sequences, around 80% of which are singletons, and 30% to 45% rests with the top ten. The germline CDR1 and CDR2 sequences are SGDLS and YYNGEE. The CDR3 totals 13 residues. V dropped 4 bases and J dropped 6 bases, with 14 bases sitting between them. In the case of this clonotype: The antigen remains undetermined.

This sample's RNA came from whole unsorted tissue. This chain joins TRBV9 and TRBJ2-7; D unclear. The sequenced sample was lung tumor tissue. The source of this sequence is an older woman with non-small cell lung cancer. The CDR3 bases are TGTGCCAGCAGCACAGAGGCAGCTTCCGAGCAGTACTTC. Protein sequence: CASSTEAASEQYF.